The 29 T cell receptor beta chains presented below share a single source sample, sequenced in a study of cytomegalovirus exposure and HLA in healthy donors. The PCR ran on 60 Vbeta and 13 Jbeta primers. Some clones are missing from TCRdb's copy, which holds only in-frame ones; the method was immunoSEQ multiplex PCR. Altogether 130,000 to 150,000 clones are present, 75% to 80% being singletons, with the ten largest covering 2.5% to 3.5%. Sequenced: PBMCs. The source of these receptors is a man aged 35 to 55 in good health and CMV-seropositive.

The chain has TRBV5-1 and TRBJ2-3, with 8 bases identical to TRBD1. V dropped 2 bases and J dropped 4; count of bases not matched to a gene: 3. The CDR3 has 14 residues. From germline, CDR1 is SGHRS and CDR2 YFSETQ. CDR3 DNA sequence: TGCGCCAGCAGCTTAGGACAGGGATCAGATACGCAGTATTTT. Translation gives CASSLGQGSDTQYF.

The table lists this clone with a few counts. The chain has TRBV5-1 and TRBJ1-1; unclear D gene. The V end lost 0 bases, the J end lost 4 bases, and 10 bases lay between the germline ends. The CDR3 has 14 amino acids. Germline V gene lookup returns CDR1 SGHRS and CDR2 YFSETQ. The CDR3 bases are TGCGCCAGCAGCTTGGATGCACCGCGCACTGAAGCTTTCTTT. Protein product: CASSLDAPRTEAFF.

The chain links TRBV7-6 to TRBJ1-5; D remains unclear. Germline-derived CDR1 and CDR2 are SGHVS and FNYEAQ. CDR3 length: 13 residues. Trimming took off 3 bases at V and 4 bases at J, with 7 bases between the two ends. The CDR3 region has the DNA TGTGCCAGCAGCTTTGAGGCTAATCAGCCCCAGCATTTT. This encodes CASSFEANQPQHF.

The V and J genes are TRBV6-5 and TRBJ1-6, with 7 bases identical to TRBD1. The ends lost 2 bases at V and 7 bases at J; junction bases unmatched: 5. CDR3 length equals 15 residues. Germline-derived CDR1 and CDR2 are MNHEY and SVGAGI. CDR3 protein: CASSYTGTANSPLHF. The DNA of the CDR3 is TGTGCCAGCAGTTACACCGGGACAGCCAATTCACCCCTCCACTTT.

The V and J genes are TRBV10-3 and TRBJ2-1; 10 positions match TRBD2. The CDR3 has 18 residues. Unmatched junction bases numbered 19, after V lost 10 bases and J lost 4 bases. From germline, CDR1 is ENHRY and CDR2 SYGVKD. The CDR3 spells CATMGRGHTAGGYNEQFF. CDR3 sequence (DNA): TGTGCCACGATGGGGCGGGGACACACAGCGGGAGGGTACAATGAGCAGTTCTTC.

This chain joins TRBV10-2 and TRBJ2-5; TRBD1 matches 7 bases. The germline V gene has CDR1 WSHSY and CDR2 SAAADI. The CDR3 runs 11 residues. The V and J ends lost 10 bases and 6 bases, in that order; junction bases with no gene match: 5. CDR3 DNA: TGCGCCACAGACAGGGAGAAGACCCAGTACTTC. This encodes CATDREKTQYF.

CDR3 in DNA: TGTGCCAGCAGCCAGCGGGAGCTAGAGACCCAGTACTTC. Its protein product is CASSQRELETQYF. V gene TRBV27 combines with J gene TRBJ2-5, with 8 bases that match TRBD2. The CDR3 has 13 amino acids. Germline V gene lookup returns CDR1 MNHEY and CDR2 SMNVEV (reference sequence). V lost 6 bases, J lost 4 bases, and 4 bases stayed unmatched.

V is TRBV4-1 and J is TRBJ1-3; no clear D gene. Germline loops: CDR1 MGHRA, CDR2 YSYEKL. Trimming stripped 0 bases from V and 12 bases from J, with 6 bases between. CDR3 length: 11 amino acids. Written as DNA, the CDR3 is TGCGCCAGCAGCCAAGATTCCATCATATATTTT. It codes for CASSQDSIIYF.

Concerning this clone: This sample also contains other DNA sequences that code for the same CDR3. J is TRBJ1-1 and V is TRBV18; D call uncertain. The length of the CDR3 is 13 residues. Per germline, CDR1 KGHSH and CDR2 LQKENI. V was shortened by 3 bases and J by 0 bases, with 5 bases between the two germline ends. CDR3 sequence (DNA): TGTGCCAGCTCACCTACGGTGAACACTGAAGCTTTCTTT. It codes for CASSPTVNTEAFF.

A single count supports this clone. This chain uses TRBV7-2 with TRBJ2-1; a possible D gene is TRBD2 (5 bases). The germline gives CDR1 SGHTA, CDR2 FQGNSA. Trimming pared 4 bases from V and 5 bases from J, leaving 9 bases between. This CDR3 contains 13 residues. The CDR3 is CASSSGIHNEQFF. DNA for the CDR3: TGTGCCAGCAGCTCCGGGATACACAATGAGCAGTTCTTC.

V is TRBV5-4 and J is TRBJ2-7; 9 nucleotides align to TRBD2. V lost 3 bases to trimming and J lost 5 bases; unmatched junction nucleotides: 3. The CDR3 has 13 amino acids. Germline V gene lookup returns CDR1 SGHNT and CDR2 YYREEE (reference sequence). The CDR3 nucleotides are TGTGCCAGCAGCTCTAGCGGGACCAACGAGCAGTACTTC. Residues: CASSSSGTNEQYF.

Comments on this clone: Germline and junction disagree at one end, which may indicate a read error. The chain is built from TRBV7-9 and TRBJ2-7; 7 bases line up with TRBD2. This CDR3 spans 13 amino acids. CDR1 SEHNR and CDR2 FQNEAQ come from the germline V gene (reference sequence). The CDR3 DNA reads as TGTTCCAGCAGTACTAGCGCCCTTTACGAGCAGTACTTC. Encoded protein: CSSSTSALYEQYF. The full variable domain, its missing parts supplied by reference TRBV7-9 and TRBJ2-7, is DTGVSQNPRHKITKRGQNVTFRCDPISEHNRLYWYRQTLGQGPEFLTYFQNEAQLEKSRLLSDRFSAERPKGSFSTLEIQRTEQGDSAMYLCSSSTSALYEQYFGPGTRLTVT.

The rearrangement uses TRBV6-5 and TRBJ1-5; TRBD1 might be the D (6 bases). In germline, CDR1 is MNHEY, CDR2 SVGAGI. The CDR3 is 13 amino acids. The V and J ends lost 4 bases and 13 bases respectively, with 17 bases between them. This CDR3 is CASSFSLQGPQHF. The CDR3 bases are TGTGCCAGCAGTTTCTCCCTCCAGGGGCCTCAGCATTTT.

The CDR3 bases are TGTGCCAGCAGTGACAGGGGGCATAACACAGATACGCAGTATTTT. It yields the protein CASSDRGHNTDTQYF. V usage is TRBV6-1 and J usage is TRBJ2-3; TRBD1 matches at 8 bases. The junction had 4 bases not matched to a gene; V was cut back by 3 bases and J by 2 bases. The CDR3 consists of 15 residues. The germline V gene encodes CDR1 MNHNS and CDR2 SASEGT.

The chain carries TRBV5-4 and TRBJ2-7, with 11 bases lining up with TRBD2. With 1 base clipped from V and 4 bases from J, the junction kept 4 bases outside the gene matches. The germline gives CDR1 SGHNT, CDR2 YYREEE (reference sequence). There are 15 residues in the CDR3. CDR3 coding DNA: TGTGCCAGCAGCTTGCCTACTAGCGGGAGTTACGAGCAGTACTTC. Amino acid sequence: CASSLPTSGSYEQYF.

This clone came up a few times. The rearrangement uses TRBV18 and TRBJ1-2, with D unresolved. The CDR3 contains 15 residues. Germline V gene sequence: CDR1 KGHSH, CDR2 LQKENI. Trimming took 0 bases from V and 2 from J, leaving 10 bases between them. The DNA of the CDR3 is TGTGCCAGCTCACCACCGGCAGGATTCAACTATGGCTACACCTTC. It translates to CASSPPAGFNYGYTF.

This clone was seen more than once but under ten times. CDR3 protein: CASSRGSGNTIYF. The CDR3 bases are TGTGCCAGCTCCCGGGGCTCTGGAAACACCATATATTTT. The rearrangement joins TRBV5-8 to TRBJ1-3; no clear D. This CDR3 spans 13 amino acids. The ends were cut back, 7 bases at V and 0 bases at J, with 8 bases in the middle. Germline lookup yields CDR1 SGHTS and CDR2 YDEGEE.

The rearrangement joins TRBV5-1 to TRBJ2-5; D is undetermined. The last part of the DNA fits TRBJ2-7 better; the J call may be wrong. The CDR3 runs to 14 residues. The V gene's germline CDR1 is SGHRS and CDR2 YFSETQ. The CDR3 loop reads CASSVEAATYEQYF. Here the CDR3 DNA reads TGCGCCAGCAGCGTTGAAGCCGCTACCTACGAGCAGTACTTC.

The chain is built from TRBV29-1 and TRBJ2-3; a possible D gene is TRBD1 (5 bases). The CDR3 consists of 12 residues. V lost 6 bases and J lost 2, with 9 bases in between. Germline-derived CDR1 and CDR2 are SQVTM and ANQGSEA. CDR3 amino acids: CSVLTATDTQYF. In nucleotides, the CDR3 is TGCAGCGTCCTGACAGCCACAGATACGCAGTATTTT.

The chain has TRBV6-5 and TRBJ1-1, with unresolved D. The CDR3 has 14 amino acids. Germline loops: CDR1 MNHEY, CDR2 SVGAGI. The V gene lost 0 bases and the J gene lost 11 bases, with 16 bases spanning the gap. CDR3 residues: CASSYSGIVAGAFF. The CDR3 coding sequence is TGTGCCAGCAGTTACTCAGGAATTGTGGCCGGGGCTTTCTTT.

The V call is TRBV4-2, the J call TRBJ1-5; D gene uncertain. The CDR3 runs 13 residues. Trimming pared 2 bases from V and 6 bases from J, leaving 8 bases between. Germline CDR1 LGHNA, CDR2 YNFKEQ. The CDR3 loop reads CASSQRLSQPQHF. The DNA of the CDR3 is TGTGCCAGCAGCCAACGTCTGAGTCAGCCCCAGCATTTT.

This clone was detected only a few times. The chain is built from TRBV7-2 and TRBJ1-2, with 7 bases that match TRBD1. V lost 5 bases, J lost 6 bases, and 15 bases stayed unmatched. This CDR3 has 16 residues. Looked up from germline, CDR1 is SGHTA and CDR2 is FQGNSA. CDR3 residues: CASSPAPTGDRNGYTF. CDR3 in DNA: TGTGCCAGCAGCCCAGCCCCCACAGGGGATAGAAATGGCTACACCTTC. Full variable domain (missing parts from reference TRBV7-2 and TRBJ1-2): GAGVSQSPSNKVTEKGKDVELRCDPISGHTALYWYRQSLGQGLEFLIYFQGNSAPDKSGLPSDRFSAERTGGSVSTLTIQRTQQEDSAVYLCASSPAPTGDRNGYTFGSGTRLTVV.

This clone appeared once. The chain uses TRBV6-5 and TRBJ1-1, with D perhaps TRBD1 (6 bases). CDR3 length: 12 residues. Per the germline V gene, CDR1 is MNHEY and CDR2 is SVGAGI. The ends were cut back, 4 bases at V and 5 bases at J, with 8 bases in the middle. The CDR3 DNA reads as TGTGCCAGCAGTTTACAGGGAACTGAAGCTTTCTTT. Translating gives CASSLQGTEAFF.

J is TRBJ2-1 and V is TRBV4-3; 9 nucleotides match TRBD2. CDR3 length equals 15 residues. The J segment lost 5 bases and the V segment lost 1 base, leaving 3 bases of the junction unmatched. Germline V gene lookup returns CDR1 LGHNA and CDR2 YSLEER. Here the CDR3 DNA reads TGCGCCAGCAGCCAAGGGCTAGCGGGAAACAATGAGCAGTTCTTC. Protein: CASSQGLAGNNEQFF.

This chain uses TRBV28 with TRBJ1-2, with D uncertain. This CDR3 spans 14 amino acids. Germline loops: CDR1 MDHEN, CDR2 SYDVKM. Deletions cut 4 bases from V and 5 bases from J, with 14 bases between. The CDR3 coding sequence is TGTGCCAGCAGTTGGCATATGGGGAGATATGGCTACACCTTC. Its translation: CASSWHMGRYGYTF.

A single count supports this clone. The chain joins TRBV7-3 to TRBJ2-1; no reliable D call. This CDR3 region has 15 residues. Looked up from germline, CDR1 is SGHTA and CDR2 is FQGTGA. Trimming pared 5 bases from V and 9 bases from J, leaving 20 bases between. The CDR3 DNA sequence: TGTGCCAGCAGCCCCGGGTTCATGAGGCATGGTGAGCAGTTCTTC. Protein: CASSPGFMRHGEQFF.

CDR3 in DNA: TGCGCCAGCAGCCGCCGGCGGGCGACCCGTGGGACTAATGAAAAACTGTTTTTT. Protein sequence: CASSRRRATRGTNEKLFF. V usage is TRBV5-1 and J usage is TRBJ1-4; D remains ambiguous. The germline gives CDR1 SGHRS, CDR2 YFSETQ. V lost 4 bases, J lost 2 bases, and 21 bases lay in between. There are 18 residues in the CDR3.

This sequence joins TRBV19 and TRBJ2-3, with 7 bases fitting TRBD2. Per the germline V gene, CDR1 is LNHDA and CDR2 is SQIVND (reference sequence). Unmatched junction bases numbered 16, after V lost 1 base and J lost 6 bases. The CDR3 covers 18 residues. The chain's CDR3 is CASSIVPPGLRELDTQYF. Here the CDR3 DNA reads TGTGCCAGTAGTATAGTCCCCCCCGGCCTGCGGGAGTTGGATACGCAGTATTTT.

In its sample, this clone was seen a few times. The chain links TRBV5-5 to TRBJ2-7, with 8 bases that match TRBD2. Germline values: CDR1 SGHKS, CDR2 YYEKEE (reference sequence). The length of the CDR3 is 14 residues. With V trimmed by 0 bases and J by 4 bases, 3 bases remained unmatched. Written as DNA, the CDR3 is TGTGCCAGCAGCTTGGTACTAGCGGAATACGAGCAGTACTTC. Translated, it gives CASSLVLAEYEQYF.